The clone carrying this T cell receptor (beta chain) has a handful of counts. This sample was included in a study of glioma-infiltrating T cells. The V gene lost 1 base and the J gene lost 0 bases, with 16 bases spanning the gap. Germline CDR1 is LGHDT and CDR2 is YNNKEL (reference sequence). The CDR3 covers 17 residues. Using RNA template, CDR3s of TCR alpha and beta were amplified with iRepertoire arm-PCR. TCRdb itself ran the multiplex PCR reads through MiXCR, one entry per CDR3 protein. This sample has 170,000 or so distinct CDR3 sequences; about 47% occur once, and the top ten carry 5% to 5.5%. The sample consisted of glioma tissue, nonneoplastic brain tissue, or PBMCs (not recorded which). The receptor comes from a human donor with low-grade glioma or glioblastoma, undergoing nonglioma brain surgery, or in good health (not recorded which). The genes are TRBV3-1 and TRBJ2-7; D is possibly TRBD1 (5 bases). Written as DNA, the CDR3 is TGTGCCAGCAGCCAAGGGGGCCTCTCTGGATTCTCCTACGAGCAGTACTTC. The encoded protein is CASSQGGLSGFSYEQYF.